Detailed here is one TCR beta chain. The CDR3 length is 15 residues. J lost 0 bases, V lost 2 bases, and 4 bases had no gene match. Germline loops: CDR1 MGHRA, CDR2 YSYEKL. This sample is drawn from a study of patients and donors after allogeneic stem cell transplantation. TCRdb itself ran the RT-PCR reads through MiXCR, one entry per CDR3 protein. The table includes about 960,000 distinct CDR3 sequences, over 15% detected once. The chain joins TRBV4-1 to TRBJ2-7; 7 nucleotides match TRBD1. The source material was blood, either unsorted or a sorted T cell fraction (not recorded which). The sequence derives from a human donor who was either an allogeneic HSCT recipient or a stem cell or donor lymphocyte infusion donor (not recorded which). It is not recorded whose cells these are; they may come from a transplant donor. CDR3 nucleotide sequence: TGCGCCAGCAGCCAAAGTGGACAGGTCTCCTACGAGCAGTACTTC. It codes for CASSQSGQVSYEQYF.